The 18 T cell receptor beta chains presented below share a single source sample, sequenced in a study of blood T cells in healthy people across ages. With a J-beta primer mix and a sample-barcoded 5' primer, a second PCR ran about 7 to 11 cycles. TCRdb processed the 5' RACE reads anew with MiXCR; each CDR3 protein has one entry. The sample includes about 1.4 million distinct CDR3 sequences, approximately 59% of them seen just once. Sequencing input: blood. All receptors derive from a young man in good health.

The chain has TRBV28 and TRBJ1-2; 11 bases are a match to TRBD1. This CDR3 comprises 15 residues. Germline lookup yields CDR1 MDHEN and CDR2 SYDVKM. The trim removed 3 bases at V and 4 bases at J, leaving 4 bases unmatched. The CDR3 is CASSLDRGLLYGYTF. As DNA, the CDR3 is TGTGCCAGCAGTTTGGACAGGGGGCTTCTCTATGGCTACACCTTC.

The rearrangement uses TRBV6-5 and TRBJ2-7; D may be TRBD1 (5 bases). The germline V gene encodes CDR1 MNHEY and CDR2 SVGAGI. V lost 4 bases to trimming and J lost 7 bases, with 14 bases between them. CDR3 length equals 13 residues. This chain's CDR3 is CASSFAGNNEQYF. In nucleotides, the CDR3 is TGTGCCAGCAGTTTTGCAGGGAACAATGAGCAGTACTTC.

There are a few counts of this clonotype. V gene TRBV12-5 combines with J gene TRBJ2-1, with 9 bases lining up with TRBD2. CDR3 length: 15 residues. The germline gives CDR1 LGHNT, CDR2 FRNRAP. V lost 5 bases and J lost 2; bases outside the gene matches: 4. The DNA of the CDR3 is TGTGCTAGTGGTGGGATAGCGGGAGCCTACAATGAGCAGTTCTTC. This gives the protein CASGGIAGAYNEQFF.

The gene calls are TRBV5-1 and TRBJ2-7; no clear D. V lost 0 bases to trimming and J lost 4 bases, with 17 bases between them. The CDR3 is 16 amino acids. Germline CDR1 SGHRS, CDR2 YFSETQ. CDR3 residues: CASSLVLRAAVYEQYF. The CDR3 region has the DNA TGCGCCAGCAGCTTGGTCCTAAGGGCAGCCGTTTACGAGCAGTACTTC.

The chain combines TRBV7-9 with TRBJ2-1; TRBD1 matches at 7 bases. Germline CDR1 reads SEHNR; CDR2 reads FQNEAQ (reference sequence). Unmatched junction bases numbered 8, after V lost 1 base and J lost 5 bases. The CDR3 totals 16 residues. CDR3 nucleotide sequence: TGTGCCAGCAGCTTAGGCACAGGGGCTAAAAACAATGAGCAGTTCTTC. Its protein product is CASSLGTGAKNNEQFF.

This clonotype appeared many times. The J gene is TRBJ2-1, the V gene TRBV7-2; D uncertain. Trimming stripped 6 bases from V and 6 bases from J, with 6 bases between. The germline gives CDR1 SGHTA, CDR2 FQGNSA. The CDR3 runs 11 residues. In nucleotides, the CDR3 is TGTGCCAGCAGTTCGATCAATGAGCAGTTCTTC. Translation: CASSSINEQFF. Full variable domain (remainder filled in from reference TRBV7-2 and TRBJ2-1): GAGVSQSPSNKVTEKGKDVELRCDPISGHTALYWYRQSLGQGLEFLIYFQGNSAPDKSGLPSDRFSAERTGGSVSTLTIQRTQQEDSAVYLCASSSINEQFFGPGTRLTVL.

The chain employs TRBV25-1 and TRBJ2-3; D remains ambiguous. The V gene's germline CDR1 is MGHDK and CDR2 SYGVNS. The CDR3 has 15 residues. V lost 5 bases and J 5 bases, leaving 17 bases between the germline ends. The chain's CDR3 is CASSPLNEPEDTQYF. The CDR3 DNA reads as TGTGCCAGCAGTCCCCTAAACGAGCCGGAAGATACGCAGTATTTT.

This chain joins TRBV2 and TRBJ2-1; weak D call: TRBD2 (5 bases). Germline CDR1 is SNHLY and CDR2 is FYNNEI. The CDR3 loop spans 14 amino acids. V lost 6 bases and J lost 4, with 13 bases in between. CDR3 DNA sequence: TGTGCCAGCAGGATAGCGCTAACTTACAATGAGCAGTTCTTC. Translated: CASRIALTYNEQFF.

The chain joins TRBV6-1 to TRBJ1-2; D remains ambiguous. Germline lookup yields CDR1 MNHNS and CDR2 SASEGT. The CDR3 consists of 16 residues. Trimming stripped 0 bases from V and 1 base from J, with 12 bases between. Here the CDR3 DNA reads TGTGCCAGCAGTGAAGCCGAGAGGGAAGTTAACTATGGCTACACCTTC. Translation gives CASSEAEREVNYGYTF.

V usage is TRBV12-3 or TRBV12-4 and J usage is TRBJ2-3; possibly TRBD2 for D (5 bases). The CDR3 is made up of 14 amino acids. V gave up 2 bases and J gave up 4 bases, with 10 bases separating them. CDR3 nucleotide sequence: TGTGCCAGCAGTTTATCGGACTCGGCAGATACGCAGTATTTT. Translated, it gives CASSLSDSADTQYF.

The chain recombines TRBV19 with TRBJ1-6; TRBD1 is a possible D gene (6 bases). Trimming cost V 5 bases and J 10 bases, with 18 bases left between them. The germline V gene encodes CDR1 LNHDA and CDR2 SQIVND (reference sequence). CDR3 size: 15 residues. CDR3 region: CASSEPQGRNSPLHF. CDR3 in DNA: TGTGCCAGTAGTGAGCCACAGGGTCGGAACTCACCCCTCCACTTT.

CDR3 region: CASSPLAVLSQYF. The DNA for the CDR3 is TGTGCCAGCAGCCCCCTCGCAGTACTCTCCCAGTACTTC. The chain joins TRBV7-2 to TRBJ2-5; D unresolved. This CDR3 has 13 amino acids. Looked up from germline, CDR1 is SGHTA and CDR2 is FQGNSA. The V and J ends lost 5 bases and 9 bases respectively, with 16 bases between them.

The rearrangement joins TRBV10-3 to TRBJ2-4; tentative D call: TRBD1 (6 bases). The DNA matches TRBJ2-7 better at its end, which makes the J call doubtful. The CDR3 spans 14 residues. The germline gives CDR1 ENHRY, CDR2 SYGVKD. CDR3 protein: CAISGPQGPYEQYF. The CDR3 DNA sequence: TGTGCCATCAGTGGACCACAGGGACCCTACGAGCAGTACTTC.

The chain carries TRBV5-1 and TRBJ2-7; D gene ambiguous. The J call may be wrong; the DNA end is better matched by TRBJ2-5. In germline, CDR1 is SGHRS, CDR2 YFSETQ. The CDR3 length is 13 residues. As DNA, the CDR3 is TGCGCCAGCAGCTCAGAAACAATAGAGACCCAGTACTTC. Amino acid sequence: CASSSETIETQYF.

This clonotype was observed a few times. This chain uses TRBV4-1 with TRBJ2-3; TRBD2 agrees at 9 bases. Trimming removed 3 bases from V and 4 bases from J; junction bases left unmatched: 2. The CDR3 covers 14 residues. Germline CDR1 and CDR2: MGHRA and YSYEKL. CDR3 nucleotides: TGCGCCAGCAGCCAGGGACTAGCCGCAGATACGCAGTATTTT. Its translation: CASSQGLAADTQYF.

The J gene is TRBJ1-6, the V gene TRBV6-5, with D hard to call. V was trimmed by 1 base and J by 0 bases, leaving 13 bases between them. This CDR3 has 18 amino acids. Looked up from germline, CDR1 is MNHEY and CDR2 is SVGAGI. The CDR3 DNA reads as TGTGCCAGCAGTTACTTCCCGGTGGCCAGCTCCTATAATTCACCCCTCCACTTT. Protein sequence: CASSYFPVASSYNSPLHF.

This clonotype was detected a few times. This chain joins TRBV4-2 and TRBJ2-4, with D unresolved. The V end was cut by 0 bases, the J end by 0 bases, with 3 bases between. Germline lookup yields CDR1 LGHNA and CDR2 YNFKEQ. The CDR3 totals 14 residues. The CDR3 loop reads CASSQEIAKNIQYF. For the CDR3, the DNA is TGTGCCAGCAGCCAAGAAATAGCCAAAAACATTCAGTACTTC.

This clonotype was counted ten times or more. As DNA, the CDR3 is TGCAGCGTTGAACCTAGGACAGCGAACACTGAAGCTTTCTTT. This codes for CSVEPRTANTEAFF. V and J are TRBV29-1 and TRBJ1-1, with D possibly matching TRBD1 (6 bases). Germline CDR1 SQVTM, CDR2 ANQGSEA. The CDR3 runs to 14 residues. Trimming took off 2 bases at V and 1 base at J, with 11 bases between the two ends. Looking up the rest from reference TRBV29-1 and TRBJ1-1 gives the full variable domain: SAVISQKPSRDICQRGTSLTIQCQVDSQVTMMFWYRQQPGQSLTLIATANQGSEATYESGFVIDKFPISRPNLTFSTLTVSNMSPEDSSIYLCSVEPRTANTEAFFGQGTRLTVV.